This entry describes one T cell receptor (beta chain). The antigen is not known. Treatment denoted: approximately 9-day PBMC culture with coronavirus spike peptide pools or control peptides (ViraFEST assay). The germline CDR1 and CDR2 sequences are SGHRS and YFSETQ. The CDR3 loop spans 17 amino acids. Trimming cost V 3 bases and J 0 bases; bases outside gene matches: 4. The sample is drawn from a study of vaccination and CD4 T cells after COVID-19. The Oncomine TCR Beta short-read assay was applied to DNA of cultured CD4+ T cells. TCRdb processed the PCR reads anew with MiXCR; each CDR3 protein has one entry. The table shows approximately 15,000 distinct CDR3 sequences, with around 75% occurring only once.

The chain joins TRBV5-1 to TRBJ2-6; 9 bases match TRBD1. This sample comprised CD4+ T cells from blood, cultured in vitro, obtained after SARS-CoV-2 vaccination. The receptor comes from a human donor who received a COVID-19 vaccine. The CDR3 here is CASSSGTGFSGANVLTF. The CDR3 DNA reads TGCGCCAGCAGCTCCGGGACAGGGTTCTCTGGGGCCAACGTCCTGACTTTC.